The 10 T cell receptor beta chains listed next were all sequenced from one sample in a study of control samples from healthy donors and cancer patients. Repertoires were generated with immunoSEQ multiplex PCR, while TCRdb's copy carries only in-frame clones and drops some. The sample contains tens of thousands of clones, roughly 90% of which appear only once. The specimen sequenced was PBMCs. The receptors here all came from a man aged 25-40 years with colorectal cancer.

CDR3 residues: CATSDLRENSGNTIYF. DNA for the CDR3: TGTGCCACCAGTGATTTGCGGGAGAACTCTGGAAACACCATATATTTT. V is TRBV24-1 and J is TRBJ1-3; D uncertain. This CDR3 has 16 amino acids. Per the germline V gene, CDR1 is KGHDR and CDR2 is SFDVKD. Trimming pared 0 bases from V and 0 bases from J, leaving 8 bases between.

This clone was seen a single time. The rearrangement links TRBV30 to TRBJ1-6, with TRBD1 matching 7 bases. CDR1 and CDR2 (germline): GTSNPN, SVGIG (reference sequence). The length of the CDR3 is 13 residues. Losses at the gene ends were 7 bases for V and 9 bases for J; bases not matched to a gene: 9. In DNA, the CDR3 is TGTGCCTTAGCGACAGGGTCGATTTCACCCCTCCACTTT. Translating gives CALATGSISPLHF.

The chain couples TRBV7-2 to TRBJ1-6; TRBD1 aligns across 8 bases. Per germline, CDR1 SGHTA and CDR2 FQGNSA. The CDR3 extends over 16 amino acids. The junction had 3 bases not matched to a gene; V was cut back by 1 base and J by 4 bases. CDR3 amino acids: CASSLVTGGYNSPLHF. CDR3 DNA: TGTGCCAGCAGCTTAGTAACAGGGGGATATAATTCACCCCTCCACTTT.

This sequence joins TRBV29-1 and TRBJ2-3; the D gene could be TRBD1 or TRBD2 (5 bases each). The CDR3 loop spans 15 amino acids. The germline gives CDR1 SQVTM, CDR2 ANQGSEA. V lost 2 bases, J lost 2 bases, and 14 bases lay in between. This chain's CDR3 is CSVEKLGTYTDTQYF. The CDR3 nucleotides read TGCAGCGTTGAAAAGTTGGGGACCTACACAGATACGCAGTATTTT.

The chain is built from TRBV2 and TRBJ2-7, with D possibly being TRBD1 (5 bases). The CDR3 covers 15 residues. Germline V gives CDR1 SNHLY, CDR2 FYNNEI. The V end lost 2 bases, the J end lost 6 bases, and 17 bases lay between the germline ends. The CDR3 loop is CASSENGQGIGEQYF. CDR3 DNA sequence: TGTGCCAGCAGTGAAAATGGGCAGGGTATTGGCGAGCAGTACTTC.

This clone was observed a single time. CDR3: CASSVVRGQLNTEAFF. As DNA, the CDR3 is TGTGCCAGCAGCGTAGTACGAGGGCAGCTGAACACTGAAGCTTTCTTT. The chain employs TRBV9 and TRBJ1-1; unclear D gene. Germline assignment: CDR1 SGDLS and CDR2 YYNGEE. Trimming removed 0 bases from V and 0 bases from J, with 12 bases in between. There are 16 residues in the CDR3.

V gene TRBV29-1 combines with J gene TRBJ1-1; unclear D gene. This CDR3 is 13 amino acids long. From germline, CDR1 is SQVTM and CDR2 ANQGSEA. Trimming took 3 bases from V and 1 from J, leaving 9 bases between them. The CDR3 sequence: CSVETSKNTEAFF. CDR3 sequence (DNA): TGCAGCGTTGAGACAAGTAAGAACACTGAAGCTTTCTTT.

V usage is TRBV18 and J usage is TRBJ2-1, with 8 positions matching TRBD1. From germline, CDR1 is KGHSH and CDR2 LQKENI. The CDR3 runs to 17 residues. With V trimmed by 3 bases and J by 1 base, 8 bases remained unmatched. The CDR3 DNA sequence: TGTGCCAGCTCACCTGGGACAGGCCCAGGGTCCTACAATGAGCAGTTCTTC. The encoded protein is CASSPGTGPGSYNEQFF.

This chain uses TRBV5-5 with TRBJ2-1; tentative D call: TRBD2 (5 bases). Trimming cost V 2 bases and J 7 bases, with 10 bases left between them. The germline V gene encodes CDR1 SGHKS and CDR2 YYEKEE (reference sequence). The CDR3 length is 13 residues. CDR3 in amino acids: CASSFPSSNEQFF. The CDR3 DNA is TGTGCCAGCAGCTTCCCTAGCAGTAATGAGCAGTTCTTC. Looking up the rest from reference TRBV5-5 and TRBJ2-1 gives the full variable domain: DAGVTQSPTHLIKTRGQQVTLRCSPISGHKSVSWYQQVLGQGPQFIFQYYEKEERGRGNFPDRFSARQFPNYSSELNVNALLLGDSALYLCASSFPSSNEQFFGPGTRLTVL.

The CDR3 sequence: CAWSVLGGEYGYTF. Here the CDR3 DNA reads TGTGCCTGGAGTGTATTAGGGGGCGAGTATGGCTACACCTTC. The J gene is TRBJ1-2, the V gene TRBV30; 7 nucleotides line up with TRBD1. V dropped 0 bases and J dropped 5; count of bases not matched to a gene: 6. The CDR3 sequence is 14 residues long. Germline loops: CDR1 GTSNPN, CDR2 SVGIG (reference sequence).